This passage covers 16 T cell receptor beta chains from one sample sequenced in a study of shared clonotypes between healthy human individuals. Naive CD8 cells, CD45RO-negative and positively selected for CCR7, excluded terminally differentiated effector memory CD45RA+ cells. Profiling relied on immunoSEQ multiplex PCR, and the TCRdb table lists in-frame clones only, not all of them. The top ten clones hold 0.9% to 1.5% of a sample with 1.5 million to 2.5 million clones, approximately 95% of them seen once. The sequenced sample was naive CD8+ T cells sorted from blood. Receptor source: a man younger than 30 in good health.

The genes are TRBV27 and TRBJ2-3; 11 nucleotides line up with TRBD2. V lost 8 bases to trimming and J lost 4 bases; unmatched junction nucleotides: 11. CDR1 MNHEY and CDR2 SMNVEV come from the germline V gene (reference sequence). The CDR3 totals 16 residues. CDR3: CASSIAGGGVSDTQYF. The CDR3, as DNA: TGTGCCAGCTCAATAGCGGGGGGGGGAGTTTCAGATACGCAGTATTTT.

This sequence joins TRBV4-2 and TRBJ1-1, with D maybe TRBD1 (5 bases). This CDR3 spans 14 amino acids. The germline CDR1 and CDR2 sequences are LGHNA and YNFKEQ. The ends were cut back, 6 bases at V and 3 bases at J, with 14 bases in the middle. CDR3 nucleotides: TGTGCCAGCAGGGAGGCCCTAGGGGACACTGAAGCTTTCTTT. It codes for CASREALGDTEAFF.

J is TRBJ2-5 and V is TRBV4-3, with TRBD1 matching over 8 bases. The trim removed 1 base at V and 3 bases at J, leaving 7 bases unmatched. The CDR3 runs to 16 residues. The V gene's germline CDR1 is LGHNA and CDR2 YSLEER. CDR3 residues: CASSQGEGTGEETQYF. The CDR3 nucleotides are TGCGCCAGCAGCCAAGGTGAAGGGACAGGTGAAGAGACCCAGTACTTC.

The chain recombines TRBV4-3 with TRBJ2-1, with D perhaps matching TRBD1 or TRBD2 (6 bases each). Trimming cost V 3 bases and J 7 bases, with 16 bases left between them. Germline V lookup: CDR1 LGHNA, CDR2 YSLEER. The CDR3 sequence is 15 residues long. DNA for the CDR3: TGCGCCAGCAGCCACCTCCTGGGGGCGGGGAATGAGCAGTTCTTC. This gives the protein CASSHLLGAGNEQFF.

The chain recombines TRBV9 with TRBJ2-3, with D perhaps matching TRBD1 (6 bases). Germline V gives CDR1 SGDLS, CDR2 YYNGEE. This CDR3 contains 16 residues. V lost 0 bases to trimming and J lost 1 base, with 12 bases between them. The chain's CDR3 is CASSVVVKGGTDTQYF. In DNA form, the CDR3 reads TGTGCCAGCAGCGTAGTGGTAAAGGGGGGCACAGATACGCAGTATTTT.

The chain couples TRBV21-1 to TRBJ2-7; no DNA check was done on the table's D call, TRBD1. TRBV21-1 is shown as a pseudogene. The CDR3 contains 13 residues. The CDR3 coding sequence is TGTGCCAGCAGCGCACAACAGGGGTACGAGCAGTACTTC. Translated, it gives CASSAQQGYEQYF.

The chain has TRBV11-1 and TRBJ1-6; the D is unclear. Germline V gene data show CDR1 as SGHAT and CDR2 as FQDESV (reference sequence). The CDR3 loop spans 13 amino acids. Deletions cut 3 bases from V and 5 bases from J, with 5 bases between. Here the CDR3 reads CASSLENNSPLHF. The CDR3 DNA reads TGTGCCAGCAGCTTGGAGAATAATTCACCCCTCCACTTT.

The rearrangement joins TRBV27 to TRBJ1-2; D is undetermined. Germline CDR1 MNHEY, CDR2 SMNVEV (reference sequence). The CDR3 sequence is 13 residues long. V was trimmed by 2 bases and J by 5 bases, leaving 9 bases between them. The CDR3 sequence is CASSLDISYGYTF. In DNA, the CDR3 is TGTGCCAGCAGTTTAGACATTTCGTATGGCTACACCTTC.

V and J are TRBV4-1 and TRBJ2-7, with 7 positions matching TRBD1. With V trimmed by 0 bases and J by 3 bases, 5 bases remained unmatched. CDR3 length: 15 residues. The germline V gene has CDR1 MGHRA and CDR2 YSYEKL. The CDR3: CASSQDGRQGYEQYF. The CDR3 coding sequence is TGCGCCAGCAGCCAAGATGGGAGACAGGGCTACGAGCAGTACTTC.

J is TRBJ2-3 and V is TRBV13; D remains ambiguous. The germline gives CDR1 PRHDT, CDR2 FYEKMQ (reference sequence). The CDR3 totals 17 residues. The V end lost 5 bases, the J end lost 4 bases, and 22 bases lay between the germline ends. The DNA for the CDR3 is TGTGCCAGCAGCCCGACTTCGGTGGCCGAAGAAGCAGATACGCAGTATTTT. Residues: CASSPTSVAEEADTQYF. The full variable domain, rest sourced from reference TRBV13 and TRBJ2-3, is AAGVIQSPRHLIKEKRETATLKCYPIPRHDTVYWYQQGPGQDPQFLISFYEKMQSDKGSIPDRFSAQQFSDYHSELNMSSLELGDSALYFCASSPTSVAEEADTQYFGPGTRLTVL.

The chain couples TRBV21-1 to TRBJ2-1; the table assigns TRBD2, which was not confirmed against the DNA. TRBV21-1 counts as a pseudogene. The CDR3 covers 14 residues. CDR3 loop: CASSKERGVNEQFF. The CDR3 DNA reads TGTGCCAGCAGCAAAGAGCGGGGGGTCAATGAGCAGTTCTTC.

The chain recombines TRBV9 with TRBJ2-7; the match to TRBD2 covers 10 bases. The CDR3 has 15 residues. Germline trimming cut 0 bases from V and 6 bases from J; bases unmatched to any gene: 6. Germline assignment: CDR1 SGDLS and CDR2 YYNGEE. CDR3 bases: TGTGCCAGCAGCGTAGCTAGCGGGAGTGCCTCCGAGCAGTACTTC. Protein sequence: CASSVASGSASEQYF.

For the CDR3, the DNA is TGTGCCAGCAGTGAAGCCGCCCTCACAGCCTACGAGCAGTACTTC. This sequence encodes CASSEAALTAYEQYF. This rearrangement joins TRBV2 to TRBJ2-7, with D unresolved. The CDR3 consists of 15 residues. The germline V gene has CDR1 SNHLY and CDR2 FYNNEI. The ends were cut back, 0 bases at V and 2 bases at J, with 11 bases in the middle.

This clone appeared a single time. The chain links TRBV29-1 to TRBJ1-1; D not certain. V was shortened by 0 bases and J by 5 bases, with 13 bases between the two germline ends. The CDR3 is 14 amino acids. Germline lookup yields CDR1 SQVTM and CDR2 ANQGSEA. In DNA, the CDR3 is TGCAGCGTTGAAGATTCGGGAGGAGGGACTGAAGCTTTCTTT. It is translated as CSVEDSGGGTEAFF. Full variable domain (outside the CDR3, taken from reference TRBV29-1 and TRBJ1-1): SAVISQKPSRDICQRGTSLTIQCQVDSQVTMMFWYRQQPGQSLTLIATANQGSEATYESGFVIDKFPISRPNLTFSTLTVSNMSPEDSSIYLCSVEDSGGGTEAFFGQGTRLTVV.

J is TRBJ1-2 and V is TRBV7-9, with TRBD1 identical over 9 bases. The J segment lost 1 base and the V segment lost 3 bases, leaving 3 bases of the junction unmatched. CDR3 length: 15 residues. Germline CDR1 SEHNR, CDR2 FQNEAQ (reference sequence). The CDR3 is CASSFGQGNNYGYTF. In nucleotides, the CDR3 is TGTGCCAGCAGCTTCGGACAGGGGAATAACTATGGCTACACCTTC.

CDR3 residues: CASSEGTSGPKGDTQYF. The DNA of the CDR3 is TGTGCCAGTAGTGAGGGGACTAGCGGGCCAAAGGGAGATACGCAGTATTTT. The V and J genes are TRBV19 and TRBJ2-3, with 12 positions matching TRBD2. This CDR3 region has 17 residues. Germline V gives CDR1 LNHDA, CDR2 SQIVND (reference sequence). V lost 5 bases to trimming and J lost 5 bases; unmatched junction nucleotides: 11.